Below are 32 T cell receptor beta chains sequenced from a single sample in a study of T cell repertoires in cytomegalovirus infection. TCRdb re-derived calls from the reads in MiXCR, one entry per CDR3 protein. The data contain 150,000 to 200,000 distinct CDR3 sequences, about 15% of them singletons. The sequenced material came from PBMCs. Receptor source: a human donor in good health (CMV status not recorded). Some clones in this sample may be carry-over from other donors' samples.

This clonotype was recorded many times. The junction differs from germline at one of its ends, possibly a read error. V usage is TRBV5-1 and J usage is TRBJ2-7; D call uncertain. In germline, CDR1 is SGHRS, CDR2 YFSETQ. This CDR3 contains 13 residues. CDR3 sequence: CASSLDGTYEQYF. CDR3 nucleotides: TGTGCCAGCAGTTTGGACGGAACCTACGAGCAGTACTTC.

The J gene is TRBJ1-1, the V gene TRBV25-1; D gene uncertain. Between the trimmed V and J ends, which lost 4 bases and 1 base, there was a span of 7 bases. The CDR3 contains 13 residues. The germline V gene has CDR1 MGHDK and CDR2 SYGVNS. The CDR3 sequence: CASSGYRNTEAFF. CDR3 sequence (DNA): TGTGCCAGCAGTGGCTACAGGAACACTGAAGCTTTCTTT.

This rearrangement joins TRBV29-1 to TRBJ1-1, with a weak D call TRBD1 (5 bases). Trimming took 4 bases from V and 3 from J, leaving 9 bases between them. Germline-derived CDR1 and CDR2 are SQVTM and ANQGSEA. The CDR3 runs 12 residues. The CDR3 loop is CSVAGWDTEAFF. DNA of the CDR3: TGCAGCGTTGCAGGGTGGGACACTGAAGCTTTCTTT.

The chain carries TRBV7-8 and TRBJ1-2, with D perhaps matching TRBD1 (6 bases). Trimming shortened V by 1 base and J by 0 bases, and 9 bases separated the two germline ends. The CDR3 covers 15 residues. Per the germline V gene, CDR1 is SGHVS and CDR2 is FQNEAQ. The CDR3 DNA reads as TGTGCCAGCAGCTTAGGGACAGCTACTAACTATGGCTACACCTTC. Encoded protein: CASSLGTATNYGYTF.

This clonotype was picked up many times. V is TRBV7-8 and J is TRBJ1-5, with unresolved D. The CDR3 spans 16 residues. The V and J ends lost 5 bases and 4 bases respectively, with 18 bases between them. Germline V gene sequence: CDR1 SGHVS, CDR2 FQNEAQ. The CDR3 DNA reads TGTGCCAGCAGCCGTCGGTTTGATGGAGCTAATCAGCCCCAGCATTTT. Translating gives CASSRRFDGANQPQHF.

This clonotype was detected only a few times. This chain connects TRBV10-3 to TRBJ1-1; D gene unclear. V was trimmed by 4 bases and J by 2 bases, leaving 5 bases between them. The CDR3 totals 12 residues. Germline V CDR1 and CDR2: ENHRY, SYGVKD. The CDR3: CAISAENTEAFF. In DNA form, the CDR3 reads TGTGCCATCAGTGCGGAAAACACTGAAGCTTTCTTT.

This clonotype came up a few times. A much larger clone lies a single base off, so this may be a read error. The chain is built from TRBV27 and TRBJ1-5; D is unresolved. CDR1 and CDR2 (germline): MNHEY, SMNVEV (reference sequence). The CDR3 sequence is 12 residues long. Trimming took off 6 bases at V and 2 bases at J, with 5 bases between the two ends. CDR3 in DNA: TGTGCCAGCAGCCAACGCAATCAGCCCCAGCATTTT. This gives the protein CASSQRNQPQHF.

The chain has TRBV29-1 and TRBJ2-1; 11 nucleotides line up with TRBD2. From germline, CDR1 is SQVTM and CDR2 ANQGSEA. The CDR3 is 15 residues long. V gave up 7 bases and J gave up 4 bases; unmatched junction bases: 9. The CDR3: CSGNLAGGLYNEQFF. The CDR3 DNA reads TGCAGCGGGAACCTAGCGGGAGGACTGTACAATGAGCAGTTCTTC.

This clonotype has ten or more counts. The chain combines TRBV6-2 or TRBV6-3 with TRBJ2-1, with TRBD1 identical over 7 bases. The germline CDR1 and CDR2 sequences are MNHEY and SVGEGT. The CDR3 totals 14 residues. The ends lost 4 bases at V and 7 bases at J; junction bases unmatched: 7. The CDR3 nucleotides read TGTGCCAGCAGTTCCCGAGGGACAGTTAATGAGCAGTTCTTC. Protein product: CASSSRGTVNEQFF.

This clonotype was observed a handful of times. This chain joins TRBV19 and TRBJ1-1; D is unresolved. CDR3 length equals 14 residues. The germline V and J ends were trimmed by 7 bases and 0 bases, with 12 bases remaining between them. CDR1 and CDR2 from the germline V gene are LNHDA and SQIVND (reference sequence). The CDR3 coding sequence is TGTGCCAGTAAGGTTCATCTTTTGAACACTGAAGCTTTCTTT. Encoded protein: CASKVHLLNTEAFF.

This clonotype has more than one count but fewer than ten. CDR3 in amino acids: CASTELGTGGREQYF. The CDR3 nucleotides are TGCGCCAGCACCGAATTAGGGACAGGGGGCCGCGAGCAGTACTTC. The V gene is TRBV10-2, the J gene TRBJ2-7; 12 bases align to TRBD1. This CDR3 has 15 amino acids. With 7 bases clipped from V and 6 bases from J, the junction kept 10 bases outside the gene matches. The germline V gene has CDR1 WSHSY and CDR2 SAAADI.

This sequence joins TRBV29-1 and TRBJ2-7; D is unresolved. Germline CDR1 and CDR2: SQVTM and ANQGSEA. The CDR3 has 13 residues. Trimming took off 5 bases at V and 0 bases at J, with 11 bases between the two ends. This CDR3 reads CSVRHLSSYEQYF. DNA for the CDR3: TGCAGCGTTCGGCATTTGAGCTCCTACGAGCAGTACTTC.

Concerning this clonotype: This may be a read error, as it is one base from a much larger clone. The chain is built from TRBV6-2 or TRBV6-3 and TRBJ1-1, with D unresolved. The germline V gene encodes CDR1 MNHEY and CDR2 SVGEGT. The CDR3 has 11 residues. The CDR3 protein is CTSSYRTEAFF. The DNA of the CDR3 is TGTACCAGCAGTTACCGCACTGAAGCTTTCTTT.

This clonotype was found many times. The V call is TRBV20-1, the J call TRBJ2-1; the D gene is possibly TRBD2 (6 bases). Per germline, CDR1 DFQATT and CDR2 SNEGSKA (reference sequence). CDR3 size: 13 residues. Trimming pared 1 base from V and 7 bases from J, leaving 11 bases between. In DNA, the CDR3 is TGCAGTGCTAGAGTTTTGGGAGGAAATGAGCAGTTCTTC. It encodes CSARVLGGNEQFF.

This clonotype was counted many times. The chain links TRBV2 to TRBJ2-3, with 11 bases fitting TRBD2. V dropped 6 bases and J dropped 3; count of bases not matched to a gene: 5. The germline V gene encodes CDR1 SNHLY and CDR2 FYNNEI. The CDR3 covers 15 residues. The CDR3 coding sequence is TGTGCCAGCAGCGAACTAGCGGGGGCTACAGATACGCAGTATTTT. Amino acids: CASSELAGATDTQYF.

V is TRBV28 and J is TRBJ1-6; weak D call: TRBD1 (6 bases). Germline lookup yields CDR1 MDHEN and CDR2 SYDVKM. The germline V and J ends were trimmed by 6 bases and 6 bases, with 18 bases remaining between them. This CDR3 region has 16 residues. CDR3 protein: CASSPLYRALNSPLHF. The CDR3 bases are TGTGCCAGCAGCCCTCTTTACAGGGCCCTTAATTCACCCCTCCACTTT.

This clonotype was seen at least ten times. The genes are TRBV29-1 and TRBJ2-1, with 8 bases lining up with TRBD2. Germline V gene sequence: CDR1 SQVTM, CDR2 ANQGSEA. The CDR3 runs 13 residues. J was trimmed by 0 bases and V by 8 bases; bases with no gene match: 3. The CDR3 DNA reads as TGCAGCTCGGGGGGGAGCTCCTACAATGAGCAGTTCTTC. Translated: CSSGGSSYNEQFF.

This clonotype was observed a handful of times. The chain couples TRBV29-1 to TRBJ1-2; 7 bases line up with TRBD1. The CDR3 is 15 amino acids. Germline V gene lookup returns CDR1 SQVTM and CDR2 ANQGSEA. V dropped 1 base and J dropped 2; count of bases not matched to a gene: 7. CDR3 protein: CSVEGGGGGNYGYTF. DNA of the CDR3: TGCAGCGTTGAAGGTGGAGGGGGCGGCAACTATGGCTACACCTTC.

This clonotype was observed at least ten times. The chain employs TRBV7-2 and TRBJ2-4; D is possibly TRBD1 or TRBD2 (5 bases each). The V end was cut by 5 bases, the J end by 2 bases, with 10 bases between. There are 14 residues in the CDR3. CDR1 SGHTA and CDR2 FQGNSA come from the germline V gene. CDR3 protein: CASSHRGPKNIQYF. In DNA, the CDR3 is TGTGCCAGCAGCCACCGGGGACCCAAAAACATTCAGTACTTC.

This clonotype was observed many times. CDR3 in amino acids: CASSRTESSYNEQFF. CDR3 nucleotides: TGTGCCAGCAGTCGAACGGAGAGCTCCTACAATGAGCAGTTCTTC. This chain links TRBV6-1 with TRBJ2-1, with unresolved D. This CDR3 spans 15 amino acids. Trimming cost V 5 bases and J 0 bases, with 11 bases left between them. CDR1 is MNHNS, CDR2 SASEGT, per germline.

The sample holds a few counts of this clonotype. The V and J genes are TRBV19 and TRBJ2-2, with TRBD1 as a possible D gene (6 bases). The germline V gene has CDR1 LNHDA and CDR2 SQIVND (reference sequence). The CDR3 has 17 amino acids. With 5 bases removed from V and 3 bases from J, the gap between germline ends came to 19 bases. CDR3 DNA sequence: TGTGCCAGTAGTGCCCTCAGGGGACGTACGGACACCGGGGAGCTGTTTTTT. This translates into CASSALRGRTDTGELFF.

The sample holds a few counts of this clonotype. The gene calls are TRBV6-2 or TRBV6-3 and TRBJ2-7; D is possibly TRBD1 (6 bases). Germline V CDR1 and CDR2: MNHEY, SVGEGT. This CDR3 contains 14 residues. Between the trimmed V and J ends, which lost 2 bases and 3 bases, there was a span of 11 bases. CDR3 amino acids: CASSYHGTFYEQYF. In DNA, the CDR3 is TGTGCCAGCAGTTACCACGGGACATTCTACGAGCAGTACTTC.

This clonotype was seen more than once but under ten times. This chain joins TRBV5-1 and TRBJ1-4; no definite D call. The CDR3 is 14 residues long. Per germline, CDR1 SGHRS and CDR2 YFSETQ. V lost 0 bases and J 5 bases, leaving 8 bases between the germline ends. The CDR3: CASSLDTSNEKLFF. CDR3 nucleotides: TGCGCCAGCAGCTTGGACACCTCCAATGAAAAACTGTTTTTT. Filled out from reference TRBV5-1 and TRBJ1-4, the complete variable domain reads KAGVTQTPRYLIKTRGQQVTLSCSPISGHRSVSWYQQTPGQGLQFLFEYFSETQRNKGNFPGRFSGRQFSNSRSEMNVSTLELGDSALYLCASSLDTSNEKLFFGSGTQLSVL.

This chain uses TRBV20-1 with TRBJ2-1; weak D call: TRBD2 (5 bases). The CDR3 consists of 15 residues. Trimming shortened V by 3 bases and J by 0 bases, and 12 bases separated the two germline ends. Germline CDR1 is DFQATT and CDR2 is SNEGSKA (reference sequence). Here the CDR3 reads CSASLAESSYNEQFF. CDR3 coding DNA: TGCAGTGCTAGTCTAGCTGAGAGCTCCTACAATGAGCAGTTCTTC.

Many counts were recorded for this clonotype. V is TRBV19 and J is TRBJ2-2, with D hard to call. Trimming stripped 3 bases from V and 4 bases from J, with 6 bases between. Germline CDR1 and CDR2: LNHDA and SQIVND (reference sequence). The CDR3 spans 13 residues. For the CDR3, the DNA is TGTGCCAGTAGTATCCCAACCACCGGGGAGCTGTTTTTT. Translation gives CASSIPTTGELFF.

V gene TRBV28 combines with J gene TRBJ2-1; a weak D match, TRBD2 (6 bases). Germline CDR1 MDHEN, CDR2 SYDVKM. The V end was cut by 6 bases, the J end by 7 bases, with 16 bases between. The CDR3 has 14 amino acids. In DNA, the CDR3 is TGTGCCAGCAGGCACGGAGGGGTCCGTAATGAGCAGTTCTTC. Protein: CASRHGGVRNEQFF. The full variable domain, with the rest looked up from reference TRBV28 and TRBJ2-1, is DVKVTQSSRYLVKRTGEKVFLECVQDMDHENMFWYRQDPGLGLRLIYFSYDVKMKEKGDIPEGYSVSREKKERFSLILESASTNQTSMYLCASRHGGVRNEQFFGPGTRLTVL.

This clonotype was picked up many times. This chain links TRBV11-3 with TRBJ2-3; TRBD1 agrees at 11 bases. CDR1 is SGHNT and CDR2 is YENEEA in the germline V gene. V was pared by 5 bases and J by 3 bases, with 7 bases of the junction left unmatched. The CDR3 loop spans 16 amino acids. CDR3 in amino acids: CASSPRGQGATDTQYF. In DNA, the CDR3 is TGTGCCAGCAGCCCGAGAGGACAGGGGGCTACAGATACGCAGTATTTT.

This clonotype showed up just a few times. The V gene is TRBV28, the J gene TRBJ1-1, with 7 bases aligning to TRBD1. Losses at the gene ends were 3 bases for V and 9 bases for J; bases not matched to a gene: 7. Germline V gene data show CDR1 as MDHEN and CDR2 as SYDVKM. CDR3 length equals 13 residues. The CDR3: CASSFPPTGKAFF. CDR3 DNA: TGTGCCAGCAGTTTCCCCCCGACAGGGAAAGCTTTCTTT.

This clonotype was observed at least ten times. The rearrangement uses TRBV7-2 and TRBJ2-1; no reliable D call. V gave up 6 bases and J gave up 8 bases, with 20 bases separating them. The CDR3 runs to 15 residues. Germline V gene sequence: CDR1 SGHTA, CDR2 FQGNSA. The CDR3 region has the DNA TGTGCCAGCAGAATGCTACCCATTCCCCGGGATGAGCAGTTCTTC. Translating gives CASRMLPIPRDEQFF.

This clonotype was recorded many times. The V call is TRBV7-2, the J call TRBJ2-7; maybe TRBD2 (5 bases). Per the germline V gene, CDR1 is SGHTA and CDR2 is FQGNSA. The V end was cut by 6 bases, the J end by 3 bases, with 18 bases between. The CDR3 loop spans 15 amino acids. Written as DNA, the CDR3 is TGTGCCAGCAGGGCGGGCCGTGGAGGAGGCTACGAGCAGTACTTC. Translation: CASRAGRGGGYEQYF.

The gene calls are TRBV30 and TRBJ1-2; D not certain. Per germline, CDR1 GTSNPN and CDR2 SVGIG (reference sequence). The V end lost 5 bases, the J end lost 6 bases, and 4 bases lay between the germline ends. This CDR3 spans 9 amino acids. The CDR3 DNA is TGTGCCTGGTTAGATGGCTACACCTTC. Translation gives CAWLDGYTF.

The chain recombines TRBV7-6 with TRBJ2-1, with D unresolved. The CDR3 spans 12 residues. Germline CDR1 and CDR2: SGHVS and FNYEAQ. V was cut by 8 bases and J by 5 bases, with 10 bases left in between. The CDR3: CASQFQDNEQFF. As DNA, the CDR3 is TGTGCCAGCCAATTTCAGGACAATGAGCAGTTCTTC. Combining the CDR3 with reference TRBV7-6 and TRBJ2-1 gives the whole variable domain GAGVSQSPRYKVTKRGQDVALRCDPISGHVSLYWYRQALGQGPEFLTYFNYEAQQDKSGLPNDRFSAERPEGSISTLTIQRTEQRDSAMYRCASQFQDNEQFFGPGTRLTVL.